This TCR beta chain was recovered during a study of T cells in Graves' hyperthyroidism and ophthalmopathy. Study-wide results and limits: Blood also showed most of the thyroid clonotypes that were expanded above 0.001. A model using 13 V-J features told ophthalmopathy apart from stable hyperthyroidism.

RNA transcripts gave rise to amplified TCR beta CDR3 regions. The TCR CDR3 first-round RT-PCR relied on the HTBI primer set. MiXCR was run by TCRdb on the multiplex PCR reads, yielding one entry per CDR3 protein. The sample has roughly 500,000 distinct CDR3 sequences, 46% seen once. This CDR3 spans 13 amino acids. CDR1 is SQVTM and CDR2 is ANQGSEA in the germline V gene. V dropped 4 bases and J dropped 6 bases, with 16 bases sitting between them. On this clonotype: Its cognate antigen is unknown.

Exclusion of a patient resulted from uncontrolled infection, other autoimmune disease, pregnancy or lactation. Each diagnosis drew on symptoms, thyroxine, TRAb, thyroid ultrasound and orbital computed tomography findings. The TCR comes from an adult woman with Graves' disease, either hyperthyroidism or ophthalmopathy (not recorded which). V gene TRBV29-1 combines with J gene TRBJ2-7, with D perhaps matching TRBD2 (7 bases). Sequences were obtained from peripheral blood or thyroid tissue (not recorded which). CDR3 region: CSVGYREGGEQYF. Here the CDR3 DNA reads TGCAGCGTTGGGTACAGGGAGGGTGGCGAGCAGTACTTC.